This TCR beta chain was recovered during a study of T cells after posttransplantation cyclophosphamide. Study-wide results and caveats: Blood and skin or GI T cell repertoires showed limited TRB overlap. After PTCy, TRB diversity resembled that of CNI/methotrexate controls. Donor-recipient repertoire similarity was low at 1-2 months, rising over year one.

As for this clone: No antigen is known for it.

Germline CDR1 and CDR2: SGDLS and YYNGEE. The CDR3 contains 13 residues. V was pared by 2 bases and J by 4 bases, with 8 bases between. The table came from immunoSEQ multiplex PCR; TCRdb's copy has only in-frame clones and leaves some out. This table has 50,000 to 55,000 clones, 86% appearing once. The sequenced material came from PBMCs. The chain recombines TRBV9 with TRBJ2-3; D not resolved. The TCR comes from a man under 40 with a blood cancer, CMV-positive, and with a related stem cell donor. The CDR3 spells CASSVNGPDTQYF. CDR3 nucleotide sequence: TGTGCCAGCAGCGTTAATGGGCCAGATACGCAGTATTTT.